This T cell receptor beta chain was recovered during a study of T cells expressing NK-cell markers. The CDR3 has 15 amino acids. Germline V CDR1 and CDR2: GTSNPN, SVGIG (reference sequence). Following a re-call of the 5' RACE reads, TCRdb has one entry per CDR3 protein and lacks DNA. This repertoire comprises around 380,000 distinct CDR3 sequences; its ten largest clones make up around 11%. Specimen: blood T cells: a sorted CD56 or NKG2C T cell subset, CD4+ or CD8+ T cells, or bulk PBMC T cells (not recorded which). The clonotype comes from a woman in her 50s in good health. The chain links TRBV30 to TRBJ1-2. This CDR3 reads CACTDRGDGNYGYTF.